Reported below is one T cell receptor beta chain. The antigen remains unidentified. These data are taken from a study of cytomegalovirus exposure and HLA in healthy donors. The study ran its PCR with 60 Vbeta and 13 Jbeta primers. The table came from immunoSEQ multiplex PCR; TCRdb's copy has only in-frame clones and leaves some out. The sample records more than 100,000 clones, roughly 80% being singletons. Findings and caveats of the study: The records held CMV serostatus as the only immune exposure information. In a later analysis, TCR beta V- and J-gene trimming was associated with a missense DCLRE1C variant. It was likely that a cluster of highly shared sequence variants was a sequencing artifact. Researchers counted 150 to 200 TCR beta chains as cytomegalovirus-associated.

This receptor was taken from a woman in her sixties or seventies in good health and CMV-seronegative. Sequences were obtained from PBMCs.

The chain's CDR3 is CASMLGTGGGYRNYGYTF. CDR3 DNA: TGTGCCAGCATGCTAGGGACAGGCGGGGGATATCGGAACTATGGCTACACCTTC. The chain combines TRBV28 with TRBJ1-2; 8 nucleotides line up with TRBD1. Germline assignment: CDR1 MDHEN and CDR2 SYDVKM. The CDR3 length is 18 residues. V was pared by 7 bases and J by 2 bases, with 18 bases of the junction left unmatched.